The rows below give T cell receptor beta chains drawn from one sample of a study of T cell responses to AZD1222 COVID-19 vaccine. Clones were read by immunoSEQ multiplex PCR, and TCRdb kept only the in-frame ones, dropping some. This sample has some 150,000 clones, with around 88% found just once. The sample consisted of peripheral blood, taken on day 0 of MenACWY control vaccination. The receptor source for this set is an adult in good health. The CDR3 runs from the conserved cysteine through the conserved F or W. Fields, in order: clone size, J gene, V gene, D gene, CDR3 DNA, CDR3 protein. The D gene is left open where the match is weak. Clone size is given for some rows only: seen once, a few or many times, or a class if the clone is expanded.

. | TRBJ1-4 | TRBV6-6 | . | TGTGCCAGCAGGCCTCAGGGGCCCAATGAAAAACTGTTTTTT | CASRPQGPNEKLFF
. | TRBJ2-7 | TRBV7-9 | . | TGTGCCAGCAGCCCAGATCGCGAAGGGCCATACTTC | CASSPDREGPYF
. | TRBJ2-5 | TRBV3-1/TRBV3-2 | . | TGTGCCAGCAAGAACGGGGGAGAGGAGACCCAGTACTTC | CASKNGGEETQYF
. | TRBJ2-7 | TRBV27 | . | TGTGCCAGCAGTTTCCGCTTCGACGGCTACGAGCAGTACTTC | CASSFRFDGYEQYF
. | TRBJ2-5 | TRBV18 | . | TGTGCCAGCTCACTTCGAAGTGTAGGGTTTCTGGAGACCCAGTACTTC | CASSLRSVGFLETQYF
. | TRBJ1-4 | TRBV5-1 | . | TGCGCCAGCAGCTTCACAGGGTACGGTGAAAAACTGTTTTTT | CASSFTGYGEKLFF
. | TRBJ2-3 | TRBV5-1 | TRBD2 | TGCGCCAGCAGCTTGGAACTAGCGGGAGGAAATACGCAGTATTTT | CASSLELAGGNTQYF
. | TRBJ1-2 | TRBV28 | . | TGTGCCAGCAGTTTATCGCCCATTGAAAGCTACACCTTC | CASSLSPIESYTF
. | TRBJ2-1 | TRBV14 | . | TGTGCCAGCAGCCCATCCACGCGTTTTCGTTGGAATGAGCAGTTCTTC | CASSPSTRFRWNEQFF
. | TRBJ1-2 | TRBV6-6 | . | TGTGCCAGCAGTCCCGGGGGGGCAGGGATGATCTACTATGGCTACACCTTC | CASSPGGAGMIYYGYTF
. | TRBJ2-2 | TRBV11-2 | TRBD2 | TGTGCCAGCAGGACCTCTGGCGGGAGAGGTTGGGCCGGGGAGCTGTTTTTT | CASRTSGGRGWAGELFF
. | TRBJ1-1 | TRBV7-6 | . | TGTGCCAGCAGCTTAGGGCAACTAAACACTGAAGCTTTCTTT | CASSLGQLNTEAFF
few | TRBJ1-5 | TRBV28 | TRBD1 | TGTGCCAGCAGACACAGGGGTGGTCAGCCCCAGCATTTT | CASRHRGGQPQHF
once | TRBJ2-1 | TRBV18 | . | TGTGCCAGCTCACCACGGTCGGAGGGGCAGGGGTACAATGAGCAGTTCTTC | CASSPRSEGQGYNEQFF
few | TRBJ2-5 | TRBV5-1 | TRBD2 | TGCGCCAGCAGCTTCGGGGGGAGACAAGAGACCCAGTACTTC | CASSFGGRQETQYF
few | TRBJ2-7 | TRBV7-2 | . | TGTGCCAGCAGCTTGCTAGCGAACTCCTACGAGCAGTACTTC | CASSLLANSYEQYF
few | TRBJ2-7 | TRBV19 | TRBD1 | TGTGCCAGTAGTAGGACAGGGCCCTACGAGCAGTACTTC | CASSRTGPYEQYF
. | TRBJ1-1 | TRBV10-3 | . | TGTGCCATCAGCTCGGAGGGGAACACTGAAGCTTTCTTT | CAISSEGNTEAFF
. | TRBJ1-2 | TRBV2 | TRBD1 | TGTGCCAGCAGTGAACAGGGGGTTGAGTATGGCTACACCTTC | CASSEQGVEYGYTF
. | TRBJ1-3 | TRBV18 | . | TGTGCCAGCTCACCGACGGACAGTTATAGCTCTGGAAACACCATATATTTT | CASSPTDSYSSGNTIYF